This paragraph reports one T cell receptor (beta chain). Its antigen is unidentified. This specimen belongs to a study of T cell responses to AZD1222 COVID-19 vaccine. CDR1 and CDR2 from the germline V gene are LGHNT and FRNRAP. V lost 7 bases and J 4 bases, leaving 13 bases between the germline ends. The CDR3 loop spans 13 amino acids. Study-wide findings and caveats: Donors skewed white British and female; clonal diversity was possibly underestimated.

Using immunoSEQ multiplex PCR, the repertoire was profiled, and TCRdb retains in-frame clones only, with some absent. The data show approximately 150,000 clones, 88% seen once. This TCR derives from an adult who received the MenACWY meningococcal vaccine as a control. This chain joins TRBV12-5 and TRBJ1-1; D unresolved. The input for sequencing was peripheral blood, taken 28 days after the second dose of the MenACWY control vaccine. For the CDR3, the DNA is TGTGCTAGTGTTCAGACTCGAGGCACTGAAGCTTTCTTT. This gives the protein CASVQTRGTEAFF. Complete variable domain (other parts from reference TRBV12-5 and TRBJ1-1): DARVTQTPRHKVTEMGQEVTMRCQPILGHNTVFWYRQTMMQGLELLAYFRNRAPLDDSGMPKDRFSAEMPDATLATLKIQPSEPRDSAVYFCASVQTRGTEAFFGQGTRLTVV.